This T cell receptor (beta chain) was retrieved from a study of shared clonotypes between healthy human individuals. Study information: Contributing individuals were two females and a few males aged 18 to 49.

The length of the CDR3 is 15 residues. Between the trimmed V and J ends, which lost 2 bases and 2 bases, there was a span of 12 bases. CDR1 and CDR2 (germline): KGHSH, LQKENI. As originally analysed: Filtering was not the same, since immunoSEQ gave junction-only sequences without quality scores. TCRdb keeps only in-frame clones here, not all; method: immunoSEQ multiplex PCR. D and trimming come from the DNA, and the V and J calls and clone size come from that table. The sample includes about 2.3 million clones, 85% to 95% seen only once; the top ten take 0.37%. With respect to this clone: Antigen specificity is unknown.

Overall study findings and caveats: When compared with the clonotypes that were shared by all four sorted-subset donors, the non-shared clonotypes turned out to have lower generation probabilities. Clonotype sharing across several donors was observed for around 5% of naive CD4 clonotypes.

The chain links TRBV18 to TRBJ2-5; tentatively, D is TRBD2 (6 bases). This TCR derives from a man in his late teens or twenties in good health. Some clones in this sample may be carry-over from other donors' samples. Sequenced material: naive CD4+ T cells from PBMCs. The subset was: CD45RA+ positively selected. CDR3 sequence: CASSPTPGTQETQYF. The CDR3 DNA reads TGTGCCAGCTCACCAACTCCAGGGACTCAAGAGACCCAGTACTTC.